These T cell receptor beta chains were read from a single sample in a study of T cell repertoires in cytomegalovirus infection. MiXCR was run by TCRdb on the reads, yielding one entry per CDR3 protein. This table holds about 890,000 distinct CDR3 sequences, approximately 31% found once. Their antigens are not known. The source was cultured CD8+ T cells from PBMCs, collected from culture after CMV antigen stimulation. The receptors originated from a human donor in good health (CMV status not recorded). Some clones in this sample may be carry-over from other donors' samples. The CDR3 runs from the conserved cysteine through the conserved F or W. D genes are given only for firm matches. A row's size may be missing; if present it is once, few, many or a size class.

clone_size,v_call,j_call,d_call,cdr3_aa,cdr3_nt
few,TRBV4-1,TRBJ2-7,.,CASSQFPSGYEQYF,TGCGCCAGCAGCCAGTTCCCATCCGGATACGAGCAGTACTTC
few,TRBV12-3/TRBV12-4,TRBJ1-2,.,CASSSPGFRRGPRDGYTF,TGTGCCAGCAGTTCCCCCGGTTTTCGTCGGGGGCCTCGGGATGGCTACACCTTC
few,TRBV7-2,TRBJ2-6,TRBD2,CASSLEGAGGAGANVLTF,TGTGCCAGCAGCTTAGAAGGTGCGGGGGGAGCCGGGGCCAACGTCCTGACTTTC
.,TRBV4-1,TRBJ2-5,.,CASSRLPGLEETQYF,TGCGCCAGCAGCCGTCTCCCGGGACTTGAAGAGACCCAGTACTTC
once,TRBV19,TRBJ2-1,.,CASSWTDGISYNEQFF,TGTGCCAGTAGTTGGACCGACGGTATCTCCTACAATGAGCAGTTCTTC
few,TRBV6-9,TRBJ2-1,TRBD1,CASSQRTGFDNEQFF,TGTGCCAGCAGTCAACGGACAGGCTTCGACAATGAGCAGTTCTTC
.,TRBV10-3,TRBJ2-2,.,CAITSPAPSNTGELFF,TGTGCCATCACTTCGCCTGCTCCTTCGAACACCGGGGAGCTGTTTTTT
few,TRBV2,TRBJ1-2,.,CASRWTVYGYTF,TGTGCCAGCAGATGGACGGTCTATGGCTACACCTTC
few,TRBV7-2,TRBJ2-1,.,CASSFRVNDDEQFF,TGTGCCAGCAGCTTCAGGGTCAATGACGATGAGCAGTTCTTC
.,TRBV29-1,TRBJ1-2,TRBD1,CSVESRDREGYTF,TGCAGCGTTGAATCGAGGGACAGGGAAGGCTACACCTTC
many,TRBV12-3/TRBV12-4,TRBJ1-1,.,CASSPGWTEAFF,TGTGCCAGCAGCCCAGGGTGGACTGAAGCTTTCTTT
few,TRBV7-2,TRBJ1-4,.,CASSLEGGINEKLFF,TGTGCCAGCAGCTTAGAGGGCGGAATTAATGAAAAACTGTTTTTT
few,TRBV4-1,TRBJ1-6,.,CASSLRGPVAPLHF,TGCGCCAGCAGCCTCCGGGGCCCAGTTGCGCCCCTCCACTTT
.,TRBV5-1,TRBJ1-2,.,CASSERGRGKRNYGYTF,TGCGCCAGCAGCGAACGGGGCCGGGGAAAGAGGAACTATGGCTACACCTTC
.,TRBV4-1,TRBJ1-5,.,CASSHGKGPGKPQHF,TGCGCCAGCAGCCACGGTAAGGGACCAGGTAAGCCCCAGCATTTT
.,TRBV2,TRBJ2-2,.,CASSTIMNTGELFF,TGTGCCAGCAGCACCATTATGAACACCGGGGAGCTGTTTTTT
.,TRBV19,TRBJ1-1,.,CASFYTMGAFF,TGTGCCAGCTTCTACACGATGGGAGCTTTCTTT
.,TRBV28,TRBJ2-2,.,CASSLLPANTGELFF,TGTGCCAGCAGTTTACTCCCAGCGAACACCGGGGAGCTGTTTTTT
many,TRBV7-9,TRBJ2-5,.,CASSNNLGRRVQETQYF,TGTGCCAGCAGCAACAATCTGGGACGGAGGGTCCAAGAGACCCAGTACTTC
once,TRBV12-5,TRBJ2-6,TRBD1,CASQGVTRASGANVLTF,TGTGCTAGTCAGGGGGTGACTCGAGCTTCTGGGGCCAACGTCCTGACTTTC
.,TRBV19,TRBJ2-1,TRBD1,CASTTDRGNLNEQFF,TGTGCCAGTACTACGGACAGGGGGAACTTAAATGAGCAGTTCTTC
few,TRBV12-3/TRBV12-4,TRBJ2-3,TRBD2,CATHGTRRPDTQYF,TGTGCCACCCACGGGACTAGAAGGCCAGATACGCAGTATTTT
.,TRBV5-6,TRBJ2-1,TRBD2,CASSPTGSGGYNEQFF,TGTGCCAGCAGCCCTACCGGTAGCGGGGGCTACAATGAGCAGTTCTTC
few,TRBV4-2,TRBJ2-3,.,CASSQDAGVSTDTQYF,TGTGCCAGCAGCCAAGACGCAGGGGTGAGCACAGATACGCAGTATTTT
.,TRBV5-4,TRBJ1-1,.,CAGLPETQGKNTEAFF,TGTGCCGGACTCCCGGAGACACAGGGTAAGAACACTGAAGCTTTCTTT
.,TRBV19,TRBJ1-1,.,CASARRRFGNTEAFF,TGTGCCAGCGCCCGGCGCAGGTTTGGGAACACTGAAGCTTTCTTT
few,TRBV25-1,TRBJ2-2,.,CASSSRTRREAGELFF,TGTGCCAGCAGTTCCCGGACACGCAGGGAGGCCGGGGAGCTGTTTTTT
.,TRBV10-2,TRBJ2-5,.,CASSESMAASAQYF,TGCGCCAGCAGTGAGTCGATGGCAGCCTCGGCCCAGTACTTC
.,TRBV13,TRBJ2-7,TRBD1,CASSEGTGLNYEQYF,TGTGCCAGCAGCGAAGGGACAGGGCTAAACTACGAGCAGTACTTC
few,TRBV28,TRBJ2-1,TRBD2,CASSSYRRRTGGAANEQFF,TGTGCCAGCAGTTCGTACCGTCGGAGAACGGGGGGGGCCGCTAATGAGCAGTTCTTC
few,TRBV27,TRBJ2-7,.,CASSFHSLYEQYF,TGTGCCAGCAGTTTCCACAGCCTCTACGAGCAGTACTTC
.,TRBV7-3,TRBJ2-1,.,CASSLNSLPGYNEQFF,TGTGCCAGCAGCTTAAATAGCCTACCTGGATACAATGAGCAGTTCTTC
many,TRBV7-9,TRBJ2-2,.,CASSLVGSTGELFF,TGTGCCAGCAGCTTAGTTGGCTCCACCGGGGAGCTGTTTTTT
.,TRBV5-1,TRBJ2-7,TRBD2,CASSLRRGGEQYF,TGCGCCAGCAGCTTGAGGCGGGGGGGGGAGCAGTACTTC
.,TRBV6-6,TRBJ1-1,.,CASSSRQVRAEAFF,TGTGCCAGCAGTTCCCGACAGGTTCGGGCTGAAGCTTTCTTT
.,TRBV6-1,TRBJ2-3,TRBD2,CAATPSGATDTQYF,TGTGCCGCGACTCCGAGCGGGGCCACAGATACGCAGTATTTT
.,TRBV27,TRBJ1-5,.,CASSLGGGIQPQHF,TGTGCCAGCAGTTTAGGCGGGGGTATTCAGCCCCAGCATTTT
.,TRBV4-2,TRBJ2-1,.,CASSHVGGDEQFF,TGTGCCAGCAGCCACGTGGGAGGCGATGAGCAGTTCTTC
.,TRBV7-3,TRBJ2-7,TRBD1,CASSPRQGASSYEQYF,TGTGCCAGCAGCCCGAGACAGGGAGCCTCTTCCTACGAGCAGTACTTC
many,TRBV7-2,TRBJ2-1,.,CASSQGPYSYNEQFF,TGTGCCAGCAGCCAGGGCCCTTACTCCTACAATGAGCAGTTCTTC
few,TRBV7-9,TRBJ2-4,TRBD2,CASSAGGGEAKNIQYF,TGTGCCAGCAGCGCCGGCGGGGGGGAGGCCAAAAACATTCAGTACTTC
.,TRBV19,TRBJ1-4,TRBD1,CASSIWAGGMAEKLFF,TGTGCCAGTAGTATATGGGCAGGGGGTATGGCGGAAAAACTGTTTTTT
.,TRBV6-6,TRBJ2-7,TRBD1,CASRPLRDRTYEQYF,TGTGCCAGCAGGCCCCTAAGGGACAGGACCTACGAGCAGTACTTC
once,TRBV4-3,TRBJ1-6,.,CASSQEIEAGLNSPLHF,TGCGCCAGCAGCCAAGAAATTGAGGCCGGTCTTAATTCACCCCTCCACTTT
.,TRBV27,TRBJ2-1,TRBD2,CASSLSTSGGPRNEQFF,TGTGCCAGCAGTTTATCGACTAGCGGGGGGCCCAGGAATGAGCAGTTCTTC
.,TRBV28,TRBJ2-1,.,CASSSTGLPYNEQFF,TGTGCCAGCAGTTCTACAGGCCTTCCTTACAATGAGCAGTTCTTC
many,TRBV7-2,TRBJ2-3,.,CASSFLETDTQYF,TGTGCCAGCAGCTTCCTAGAAACAGATACGCAGTATTTT
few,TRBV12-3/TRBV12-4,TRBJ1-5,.,CASSFGGIQPQHF,TGTGCCAGCAGTTTTGGGGGGATTCAGCCCCAGCATTTT
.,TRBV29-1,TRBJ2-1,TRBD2,CSSTGGTSYNEQFF,TGCAGCTCGACCGGGGGGACCTCCTACAATGAGCAGTTCTTC
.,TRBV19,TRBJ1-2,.,CASSIGTADLYGYTF,TGTGCCAGTAGTATAGGGACAGCGGACCTCTATGGCTACACCTTC
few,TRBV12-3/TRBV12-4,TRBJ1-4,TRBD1,CASSAGTGSEKLFF,TGTGCCAGCAGCGCCGGGACAGGAAGCGAAAAACTGTTTTTT
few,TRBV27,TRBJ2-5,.,CASSTGPGNQETQYF,TGTGCCAGCTCCACCGGCCCGGGAAACCAAGAGACCCAGTACTTC
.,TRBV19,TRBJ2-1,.,CASSISDGGYNNEQFF,TGTGCCAGTAGTATCTCAGACGGAGGGTATAATAATGAGCAGTTCTTC